The 27 T cell receptor beta chains given below trace back to one sample, sequenced in a study of T cell clonality in common variable immunodeficiency (dated by TCRdb to 2015 to 2017). Library generation was performed with the immunoSEQ multiplex PCR assay. TCRdb limited this immuneACCESS table to in-frame rearrangements with V and J called. A share of clones is missing; checked studies link under half to unresolved V genes, and the rest is unexplained. In this sample, 30,000 to 45,000 clones appear, none counted once only. The top ten clones comprise roughly 2.9% of the sample. Material for sequencing was peripheral blood mononuclear cells. These receptors were obtained from a person between 18 and 75 years old in good health.

This clone was observed at least ten times. With the read ending 3 residues before the CDR3 end, the germline J gene is used to fill in that end. The J gene is TRBJ2-3, the V gene TRBV10-3, with 7 nucleotides matching TRBD2. Germline lookup yields CDR1 ENHRY and CDR2 SYGVKD. Trimming took 11 bases from V and 3 from J; bases not matched to a gene: 8. This CDR3 is 13 amino acids long. Incomplete CDR3 DNA: TGTGCCCTCTCTAGCGGAGGGACAGATACG. Its translation is CALSSGGTDT. Given in full, the CDR3 is CALSSGGTDTQYF.

There are many counts of this clone. From the germline J gene comes the end of the CDR3, since the read stops 3 residues before it. The chain carries TRBV5-4 and TRBJ2-3; TRBD2 agrees at 12 bases. There are 16 residues in the CDR3. Looked up from germline, CDR1 is SGHNT and CDR2 is YYREEE (reference sequence). Trimming removed 0 bases from V and 5 bases from J; junction bases left unmatched: 4. CDR3 residues: CASSLALAGGIDTQYF. The covered CDR3 bases are TGTGCCAGCAGCTTGGCCCTAGCGGGAGGGATAGATACG.

Note on this clone: The DNA ends 3 residues before the CDR3 does, and the rest of the CDR3 is filled in from the germline J gene. The rearrangement links TRBV5-1 to TRBJ2-1; 7 nucleotides line up with TRBD2. V trimming: 5 bases; J trimming: 7 bases; junction bases outside the gene matches: 6. Germline V CDR1 and CDR2: SGHRS, YFSETQ. The CDR3 is made up of 13 amino acids. This CDR3 is CASRPGTNNEQFF. The DNA read from the CDR3 is TGCGCCAGCAGGCCCGGGACTAATAATGAG.

This clone was seen many times. Read data end 3 residues before the CDR3 end; the end is taken from the germline J gene. This sequence joins TRBV19 and TRBJ1-4, with D tentatively TRBD1 (5 bases). The CDR3 is 14 amino acids. Per the germline V gene, CDR1 is LNHDA and CDR2 is SQIVND (reference sequence). The V end was cut by 7 bases, the J end by 3 bases, with 12 bases between. The covered CDR3 bases are TGTGCCAGTACCCCAGGGACTGCTAATGAAAAA. This gives the protein CASTPGTANEK. The whole CDR3 region reads CASTPGTANEKLFF.

This clone was recorded many times. The DNA ends 3 residues before the CDR3 does, and the rest of the CDR3 is filled in from the germline J gene. The rearrangement uses TRBV19 and TRBJ1-2; the D gene is possibly TRBD1 (6 bases). Germline V gene data show CDR1 as LNHDA and CDR2 as SQIVND (reference sequence). Trimming removed 5 bases at V and 2 bases at J, with 15 bases between. The CDR3 sequence is 15 residues long. CDR3 in amino acids: CASSSKKTGNYGYTF. CDR3 DNA, as far as it was read: TGTGCCAGTAGTTCAAAGAAGACAGGAAACTATGGC.

There are many counts of this clone. The covered CDR3 bases are TGTGCCAGCAGCCAAGATCCGCTATTCGGGGAAGACTCCTATGGC. It codes for CASSQDPLFGEDSYG. In full, the CDR3 is CASSQDPLFGEDSYGYTF. The V gene is TRBV3-1 (or the pseudogene TRBV3-2), the J gene TRBJ1-2, with D unresolved. The read finishes 3 residues shy of the CDR3 end, and the germline J gene is used to complete it. CDR1 is LGHDT and CDR2 is YNNKEL in the germline V gene (reference sequence). The CDR3 is 18 amino acids. Trimming cost V 0 bases and J 4 bases, with 21 bases left between them.

Note on this clone: The read gets to within 3 residues of the CDR3 end, and the germline J gene fills in the rest. J is TRBJ1-2 and V is TRBV30; maybe TRBD1 (5 bases). This CDR3 contains 18 residues. The germline CDR1 and CDR2 sequences are GTSNPN and SVGIG (reference sequence). Here the CDR3 reads CAWSVSLGTSWSYNDYTF. The CDR3 DNA, read in part, is TGTGCCTGGAGTGTGTCTTTAGGGACTAGCTGGTCCTACAATGAC.

This clone has a count of ten or more. The CDR3 end falls 3 residues outside the read, so it is completed with the germline J gene. The chain has TRBV2 and TRBJ1-5; tentative D call: TRBD1 (6 bases). Germline V gene sequence: CDR1 SNHLY, CDR2 FYNNEI. The CDR3 has 15 residues. Trimming took 7 bases from V and 3 from J, leaving 16 bases between them. CDR3 DNA, as far as it was read: TGTGCCAGCAACCCCGGAAGGGGGACCAATCAGCCC. Translating gives CASNPGRGTNQP. The CDR3 reads in full as CASNPGRGTNQPQHF.

This clone was counted many times. The read ends 3 residues shy of where the CDR3 ends; the end is completed using the germline J gene. V usage is TRBV5-1 and J usage is TRBJ2-7; D gene uncertain. Trimming removed 4 bases at V and 1 base at J, with 12 bases between. The CDR3 totals 14 residues. CDR1 is SGHRS, CDR2 YFSETQ, per germline. CDR3 loop: CASSLNNPSYEQYF. The sequenced part of the CDR3 DNA is TGCGCCAGCAGCCTAAATAACCCGTCCTACGAG. The whole variable domain, remainder taken from reference TRBV5-1 and TRBJ2-7, is KAGVTQTPRYLIKTRGQQVTLSCSPISGHRSVSWYQQTPGQGLQFLFEYFSETQRNKGNFPGRFSGRQFSNSRSEMNVSTLELGDSALYLCASSLNNPSYEQYFGPGTRLTVT.

In this sample, this clone turned up many times. Other DNA sequences in the same sample also yield this CDR3. The sequenced CDR3 bases are TGTGCCAGCAGTTCTGACAGGCGGCGGAACACC. It codes for CASSSDRRRNT. The full CDR3 sequence reads CASSSDRRRNTIYF. The V gene is TRBV6-2 or TRBV6-3, the J gene TRBJ1-3; TRBD1 is a possible D gene (6 bases). The read ends 3 residues shy of where the CDR3 ends; the end is completed using the germline J gene. Germline V gene data show CDR1 as MNHEY and CDR2 as SVGEGT. The V gene lost 4 bases and the J gene lost 7 bases, with 14 bases spanning the gap. The CDR3 consists of 14 residues.

Many counts were recorded for this clone. CDR3 protein: CASKVGGATDTQYF. CDR3 bases read: TGTGCCAGCAAGGTAGGGGGGGCGACAGATACG. The chain couples TRBV2 to TRBJ2-3, with D perhaps TRBD2 (7 bases). Coverage ceases 3 residues before the CDR3 finishes, and the germline J gene fills in the end. V shed 7 bases and J shed 3 bases, with 14 bases lying between them. Germline loops: CDR1 SNHLY, CDR2 FYNNEI. The CDR3 spans 14 residues. The full variable domain, in which reference TRBV2 and TRBJ2-3 provide the parts outside the CDR3, is EPEVTQTPSHQVTQMGQEVILRCVPISNHLYFYWYRQILGQKVEFLVSFYNNEISEKSEIFDDQFSVERPDGSNFTLKIRSTKLEDSAMYFCASKVGGATDTQYFGPGTRLTVL.

This clone was counted ten times or more. The CDR3 extends 3 residues past the end of the read, so its final part is completed from the germline J gene. This chain connects TRBV5-1 to TRBJ1-1, with a tentative D call TRBD1 (6 bases). The CDR3 loop spans 15 amino acids. With 4 bases removed from V and 2 bases from J, the gap between germline ends came to 15 bases. Germline-derived CDR1 and CDR2 are SGHRS and YFSETQ. CDR3 bases read: TGCGCCAGCAGCGGGGGGGGGACACCAAACACTGAA. Its protein is CASSGGGTPNTE. The whole CDR3 reads CASSGGGTPNTEAFF. The full variable domain, in which reference TRBV5-1 and TRBJ1-1 provide the parts outside the CDR3, is KAGVTQTPRYLIKTRGQQVTLSCSPISGHRSVSWYQQTPGQGLQFLFEYFSETQRNKGNFPGRFSGRQFSNSRSEMNVSTLELGDSALYLCASSGGGTPNTEAFFGQGTRLTVV.

This clone was found a few times. The read stops 3 residues short of the end of the CDR3; the missing end is completed from the germline J gene. The chain is built from TRBV5-1 and TRBJ2-7; D is perhaps TRBD1 (6 bases). Germline V CDR1 and CDR2: SGHRS, YFSETQ. The CDR3 contains 15 residues. With 1 base removed from V and 6 bases from J, the gap between germline ends came to 17 bases. CDR3 loop: CASSLLTGTTGEQYF. The CDR3 DNA, read in part, is TGCGCCAGCAGCTTGTTAACAGGGACAACGGGCGAG.

This clone has a handful of counts. With the read ending 3 residues before the CDR3 end, the germline J gene is used to fill in that end. The J gene is TRBJ1-2, the V gene TRBV18; no clear D gene. Germline CDR1 is KGHSH and CDR2 is LQKENI. CDR3 size: 16 residues. CDR3 sequence reads: CASSPPTTSYYNDYTF. The DNA read from the CDR3 is TGTGCCAGCTCACCACCGACGACTAGCTACTACAATGAC.

This clone was seen at least ten times. CDR3 DNA, as far as it was read: TGTGCCAGCAGTGAACAGGGGGCGCGCAATCAGCCC. Protein sequence: CASSEQGARNQP. The CDR3 as a whole reads CASSEQGARNQPQHF. The chain combines TRBV6-1 with TRBJ1-5, with 8 bases identical to TRBD1. The read stops 3 residues short of the end of the CDR3; the missing end is completed from the germline J gene. From germline, CDR1 is MNHNS and CDR2 SASEGT. The V and J ends lost 2 bases and 2 bases, in that order; junction bases with no gene match: 2. This CDR3 is built from 15 residues.

This clone was seen ten or more times. The CDR3 is cut off 3 residues early in the read; its end comes from the germline J gene. The V call is TRBV7-2, the J call TRBJ1-5; the match to TRBD1 covers 7 bases. The V gene's germline CDR1 is SGHTA and CDR2 FQGNSA. After removal of 2 bases from V and 4 bases from J, the junction contained 5 bases not matched to a gene. The CDR3 length is 15 residues. This CDR3 is CASSLPTGTNQPQHF. The part of the CDR3 DNA that was read is TGTGCCAGCAGCTTACCGACAGGGACAAATCAGCCC.

Comments on this clone: The read falls 3 residues short of the CDR3 end, and the missing part is taken from the germline J gene. The gene calls are TRBV20-1 and TRBJ1-5, with 9 bases that match TRBD1. The trim removed 1 base at V and 6 bases at J, leaving 4 bases unmatched. Germline V gene sequence: CDR1 DFQATT, CDR2 SNEGSKA (reference sequence). The CDR3 consists of 14 residues. The CDR3 is CSARVTGGFQPQHF. The part of the CDR3 DNA that was read is TGCAGTGCTAGAGTCACAGGGGGCTTTCAGCCC.

This clone was picked up many times. The read ends 3 residues early relative to the CDR3; the germline J gene fills the gap. This sequence joins TRBV19 and TRBJ2-7, with D uncertain. Germline V gene lookup returns CDR1 LNHDA and CDR2 SQIVND (reference sequence). Trimming took 0 bases from V and 4 from J, leaving 16 bases between them. CDR3 size: 16 residues. The CDR3 is CASSIDPDTAWYEQYF. The CDR3 bases that were read are TGTGCCAGTAGTATAGATCCGGATACAGCTTGGTACGAG.

Comments on this clone: The read ends 3 residues before the CDR3 terminus; that terminus is restored from the germline J gene. The rearrangement uses TRBV7-9 and TRBJ2-1; weak D call: TRBD1 (6 bases). This CDR3 is built from 13 residues. Germline V lookup: CDR1 SEHNR, CDR2 FQNEAQ (reference sequence). V lost 3 bases to trimming and J lost 7 bases, with 10 bases between them. The CDR3 DNA, read in part, is TGTGCCAGCAGCTTTTCAGGGGAAAATGAG. Protein: CASSFSGENE. The whole CDR3 sequence reads CASSFSGENEQFF.

The sample holds many counts of this clone. The CDR3: CASSAGWVGNQPQHF. Incomplete CDR3 DNA: TGTGCCAGCAGTGCAGGGTGGGTCGGCAATCAGCCC. This rearrangement joins TRBV6-1 to TRBJ1-5; possible D gene TRBD1, 5 bases. Read coverage stops 3 residues before the CDR3 terminus; the germline J gene supplies the remainder. V was cut by 4 bases and J by 2 bases, with 12 bases left in between. CDR3 size: 15 residues. CDR1 and CDR2 (germline): MNHNS, SASEGT.

This clone was found a few times. This sequence may be a read error, since a much larger clone differs from it by one base. The observed sequence ends 3 residues before the CDR3 terminus, with the missing tail filled in from the germline J gene. The chain recombines TRBV30 with TRBJ2-2, with 8 bases identical to TRBD2. Germline loops: CDR1 GTSNPN, CDR2 SVGIG (reference sequence). CDR3 length: 12 residues. The DNA read from the CDR3 is TGTGCCTGGAGGGCCGGGGGGGAAAAG. Translating it yields CAWRAGGEK. The entire CDR3 sequence reads CAWRAGGEKLFF.

This clone was seen ten or more times. The read finishes 3 residues shy of the CDR3 end, and the germline J gene is used to complete it. The sample carries other DNA sequences with the same CDR3. The J gene is TRBJ2-3, the V gene TRBV7-2; the D is unclear. This CDR3 has 14 residues. Germline CDR1 SGHTA, CDR2 FQGNSA. Trimming left V 1 base short and J 0 bases short, with 5 bases between. This chain's CDR3 is CASSLGASTDTQYF. CDR3 bases read: TGTGCCAGCAGCTTAGGGGCTAGCACAGATACG.

This clone was counted ten times or more. The read falls 3 residues short of the CDR3 end, and the missing part is taken from the germline J gene. The chain links TRBV7-6 to TRBJ2-2; 8 nucleotides match TRBD1. J gave up 0 bases and V 5 bases, and 8 bases lay outside the gene matches. CDR1 and CDR2 (germline): SGHVS, FNYEAQ. The CDR3 spans 17 residues. CDR3 region: CASSPDPRGPNTGELFF. CDR3 DNA (partial): TGTGCCAGCAGCCCCGACCCCAGGGGGCCGAACACCGGGGAG.

This clone has a count of ten or more. The read comes to an end 3 residues before the CDR3 does, leaving the germline J gene to fill in the end. The chain joins TRBV18 to TRBJ2-1; no definite D call. Trimming left V 3 bases short and J 0 bases short, with 9 bases between. The CDR3 extends over 15 amino acids. Germline CDR1 reads KGHSH; CDR2 reads LQKENI. The CDR3 loop reads CASSPRASSYNEQFF. The covered CDR3 bases are TGTGCCAGCTCACCGCGAGCGAGCTCCTACAATGAG.

At least ten counts were recorded for this clone. The read halts 3 residues ahead of the CDR3 end, with the missing end drawn from the germline J gene. The chain has TRBV20-1 and TRBJ2-7; no clear D. The CDR3 totals 13 residues. Germline CDR1 is DFQATT and CDR2 is SNEGSKA (reference sequence). Trimming cost V 4 bases and J 6 bases, with 16 bases left between them. The CDR3 spells CSANIQTSVEQYF. The sequenced CDR3 bases are TGCAGTGCTAATATTCAAACGTCGGTCGAG.

This clone was detected ten times or more. The sequence runs out 3 residues before the end of the CDR3; the remainder is reconstructed from the germline J gene. V and J are TRBV10-3 and TRBJ1-2; the match to TRBD1 covers 7 bases. This CDR3 has 15 residues. The germline V gene has CDR1 ENHRY and CDR2 SYGVKD. V trimming: 3 bases; J trimming: 3 bases; junction bases outside the gene matches: 7. Incomplete CDR3 DNA: TGTGCCATCAGTGATAATCAGGGGGGCGACTATGGC. This encodes CAISDNQGGDYG. The CDR3 in full is CAISDNQGGDYGYTF.

This clone was detected ten times or more. The read halts 3 residues ahead of the CDR3 end, with the missing end drawn from the germline J gene. This chain joins TRBV20-1 and TRBJ2-3; TRBD2 matches 16 bases. CDR1 and CDR2 (germline): DFQATT, SNEGSKA (reference sequence). V gave up 5 bases and J gave up 3 bases; unmatched junction bases: 11. CDR3 length: 18 amino acids. The CDR3 here is CSAEAGTSGRAVTDTQYF. The covered CDR3 bases are TGCAGTGCTGAGGCCGGGACTAGCGGGAGGGCCGTAACAGATACG.